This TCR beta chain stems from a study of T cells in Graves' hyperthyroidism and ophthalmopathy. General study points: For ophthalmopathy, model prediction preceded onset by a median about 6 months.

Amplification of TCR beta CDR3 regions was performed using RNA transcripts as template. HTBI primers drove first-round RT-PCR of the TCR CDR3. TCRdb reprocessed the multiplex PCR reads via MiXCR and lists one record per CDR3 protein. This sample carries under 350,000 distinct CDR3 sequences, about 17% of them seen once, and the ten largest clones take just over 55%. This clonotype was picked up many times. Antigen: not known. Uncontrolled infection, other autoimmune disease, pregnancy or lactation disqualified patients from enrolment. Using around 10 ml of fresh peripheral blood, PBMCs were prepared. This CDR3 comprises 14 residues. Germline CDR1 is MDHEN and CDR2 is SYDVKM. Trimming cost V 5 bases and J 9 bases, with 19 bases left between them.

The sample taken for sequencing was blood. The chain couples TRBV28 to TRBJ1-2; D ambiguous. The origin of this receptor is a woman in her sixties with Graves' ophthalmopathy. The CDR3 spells CASSLSLGSSRYTF. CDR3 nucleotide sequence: TGTGCCAGCAGTCTATCGTTGGGGTCTTCGCGCTACACCTTC.